The 15 T cell receptor beta chains below all came from one sample that was sequenced in a study of T cell responses to AZD1222 COVID-19 vaccine (TCRdb year 2021). The time point label corresponds to: baseline before first vaccination. The library was made by the immunoSEQ multiplex PCR assay. Sourced from immuneACCESS, this table was stored by TCRdb with only in-frame sequences that have V and J called. A share of the clones is absent; for the studies checked, an unresolved V gene accounts for under half, and the remainder has no known explanation. The sample has around 160,000 clones on record, 85% to 95% of them singletons. 1.5% to 2% of the sample lies in the top ten. The sequencing here drew on peripheral blood, taken on day 0 of AZD1222 vaccination. These receptor sequences come from an adult in good health.

The J gene is TRBJ2-7, the V gene TRBV7-9; the D gene is possibly TRBD1 (6 bases). This CDR3 spans 14 amino acids. Deletions cut 4 bases from V and 1 base from J, with 11 bases between. Germline assignment: CDR1 SEHNR and CDR2 FQNEAQ (reference sequence). This CDR3 is CASSSRQESYEQYF. CDR3 DNA sequence: TGTGCCAGCAGCTCAAGACAGGAGTCCTACGAGCAGTACTTC.

The rearrangement links TRBV5-1 to TRBJ2-1, with 12 nucleotides matching TRBD2. Trimming cost V 0 bases and J 9 bases; bases outside gene matches: 4. Per the germline V gene, CDR1 is SGHRS and CDR2 is YFSETQ. The CDR3 totals 15 residues. The CDR3, as DNA: TGCGCCAGCAGCTTGGTGGCTAGCGGGAGGGGTGAGCAGTTCTTC. Translated: CASSLVASGRGEQFF.

The genes are TRBV6-6 and TRBJ1-4; TRBD1 might be the D (5 bases). Per germline, CDR1 MNHNY and CDR2 SVGAGI (reference sequence). This CDR3 comprises 15 residues. Trimming cost V 4 bases and J 4 bases, with 13 bases left between them. The CDR3 sequence: CASSSQGVGNEKLFF. CDR3 DNA sequence: TGTGCCAGCAGTTCCCAGGGCGTGGGTAATGAAAAACTGTTTTTT.

Turning to this clone: Germline is not matched at one junction end, which may reflect a read error. The chain carries TRBV6-1 and TRBJ1-2, with 11 bases lining up with TRBD1. CDR1 and CDR2 (germline): MNHNS, SASEGT. The CDR3 totals 12 residues. This CDR3 is CASSEPGDRGDF. The CDR3 DNA reads as TGTGCCAGCAGTGAACCGGGGGACAGGGGGGACTTC.

The chain employs TRBV5-5 and TRBJ1-5; 9 positions match TRBD1. The CDR3 totals 15 residues. CDR1 is SGHKS and CDR2 is YYEKEE in the germline V gene (reference sequence). V shed 3 bases, J shed 4 bases, and the junction held 5 bases outside the gene matches. As DNA, the CDR3 is TGTGCCAGCAGCTCGGGACAGGGTGCTAATCAGCCCCAGCATTTT. Protein: CASSSGQGANQPQHF. Drawing the rest from reference TRBV5-5 and TRBJ1-5, the complete variable domain is DAGVTQSPTHLIKTRGQQVTLRCSPISGHKSVSWYQQVLGQGPQFIFQYYEKEERGRGNFPDRFSARQFPNYSSELNVNALLLGDSALYLCASSSGQGANQPQHFGDGTRLSIL.

This chain uses TRBV7-9 with TRBJ2-1; D might be TRBD1 (5 bases). V gave up 5 bases and J gave up 6 bases, with 17 bases separating them. Germline V gene data show CDR1 as SEHNR and CDR2 as FQNEAQ (reference sequence). The CDR3 has 15 amino acids. The CDR3 region is CASSPTSPGPNEQFF. As DNA, the CDR3 is TGTGCCAGCAGCCCGACTTCTCCAGGGCCCAATGAGCAGTTCTTC.

The V gene is TRBV2, the J gene TRBJ2-1, with D unresolved. Germline CDR1 and CDR2: SNHLY and FYNNEI. The V gene lost 11 bases and the J gene lost 4 bases, with 18 bases spanning the gap. The CDR3 has 14 amino acids. The CDR3 DNA follows: TGTGCCGCCCAAGTTGGTGGGGTATACAATGAGCAGTTCTTC. Amino acid sequence: CAAQVGGVYNEQFF.

This chain joins TRBV19 and TRBJ2-7; TRBD1 agrees at 9 bases. This CDR3 has 17 residues. With V trimmed by 7 bases and J by 4 bases, 17 bases remained unmatched. CDR1 is LNHDA, CDR2 SQIVND, per germline (reference sequence). CDR3 sequence: CASTSSGRGQGKYEQYF. The CDR3 nucleotides read TGTGCCAGTACCTCCTCCGGCCGGGGACAGGGAAAGTACGAGCAGTACTTC.

The chain has TRBV11-3 and TRBJ2-1; 9 bases line up with TRBD1. The ends lost 3 bases at V and 8 bases at J; junction bases unmatched: 2. Per the germline V gene, CDR1 is SGHNT and CDR2 is YENEEA. This CDR3 comprises 13 residues. CDR3 DNA sequence: TGTGCCAGCAGCTTGGACAGGGGTTATGAGCAGTTCTTC. This gives the protein CASSLDRGYEQFF.

This chain links TRBV30 with TRBJ1-5; D is undetermined. Between the trimmed V and J ends, which lost 2 bases and 2 bases, there was a span of 13 bases. The length of the CDR3 is 15 residues. Germline lookup yields CDR1 GTSNPN and CDR2 SVGIG (reference sequence). For the CDR3, the DNA is TGTGCCTGGAGTCGAGGGCCCCTTGGCAATCAGCCCCAGCATTTT. This sequence encodes CAWSRGPLGNQPQHF.

V gene TRBV2 combines with J gene TRBJ2-7, with D perhaps matching TRBD1 (8 bases). Trimming cost V 7 bases and J 2 bases, with 18 bases left between them. The germline V gene encodes CDR1 SNHLY and CDR2 FYNNEI. The CDR3 has 15 residues. The CDR3 sequence: CASNRGQGGTYEQYF. The CDR3 bases are TGTGCCAGCAACCGAGGACAGGGAGGGACCTACGAGCAGTACTTC.

CDR3 in amino acids: CASSLAGWGQGNTIYF. The DNA for the CDR3 is TGCGCCAGCAGCTTGGCCGGATGGGGCCAAGGGAACACCATATATTTT. The chain recombines TRBV5-1 with TRBJ1-3, with D maybe TRBD1 (5 bases). The CDR3 is 16 residues long. Germline assignment: CDR1 SGHRS and CDR2 YFSETQ. Trimming took off 0 bases at V and 7 bases at J, with 17 bases between the two ends.

The chain joins TRBV10-1 to TRBJ2-2; the D call may be TRBD1 or TRBD2 (6 bases each). V gave up 8 bases and J gave up 7 bases, with 14 bases separating them. Germline assignment: CDR1 WNHNN and CDR2 SYGVQD (reference sequence). This CDR3 region has 13 residues. CDR3 in amino acids: CASLGGNLGELFF. CDR3 in DNA: TGCGCCAGCCTAGGGGGGAACCTCGGGGAGCTGTTTTTT.

The sample holds one count of this clone. The rearrangement links TRBV5-4 to TRBJ1-2, with 7 bases lining up with TRBD1. V was clipped by 5 bases and J by 4 bases; unmatched bases: 8. The CDR3 length is 14 residues. The germline V gene has CDR1 SGHNT and CDR2 YYREEE (reference sequence). The DNA for the CDR3 is TGTGCCAGCAGTCTCGGACAGGAGTCCTATGGCTACACCTTC. Encoded protein: CASSLGQESYGYTF.

V gene TRBV6-5 combines with J gene TRBJ2-2; 8 nucleotides agree with TRBD2. CDR3 size: 15 residues. Germline V CDR1 and CDR2: MNHEY, SVGAGI. V dropped 5 bases and J dropped 1; count of bases not matched to a gene: 3. CDR3 in DNA: TGTGCCAGCAGTCCCAGCGGGGGGAACACCGGGGAGCTGTTTTTT. Its translation: CASSPSGGNTGELFF.